The present T cell receptor (beta chain) was sequenced within a study of Ad26.COV2.S vaccination and SARS-CoV-2 variants. Treatment specified: 19 received Ad26.COV2.S at low or high dose, single or two shots; about five received placebo; per-sample allocation not given. Day 63 after the first vaccine or placebo injection was the time point for sampling. Clones were sequenced by immunoSEQ multiplex PCR, and TCRdb holds only the in-frame ones, with some missing. Among fewer than 500,000 clones listed, around 90% were seen once. The TCR originated in a person between 18 and 59 years old who received the Ad26.COV2.S COVID-19 vaccine or a placebo. The specimen was peripheral blood, collected in a trial of Ad26.COV2.S vaccine versus placebo.

As DNA, the CDR3 is TGTGCCAGCACCCCTTACGGACAGACCACAGATACGCAGTATTTT. This encodes CASTPYGQTTDTQYF. The V gene is TRBV28, the J gene TRBJ2-3, with a tentative D call TRBD1 (6 bases). CDR1 is MDHEN, CDR2 SYDVKM, per germline. Trimming cost V 7 bases and J 2 bases, with 16 bases left between them. CDR3 length equals 15 residues.